The 28 T cell receptor beta chains reported below all come from one sample, sequenced in a study of human T cells and chemical hapten exposure. Using its own MiXCR run on the RACE reads, TCRdb lists one record per CDR3 protein. The table includes tens of thousands of distinct CDR3 sequences, around 6.6% detected once. Indicated time point: pre-sensitization, week 0. Treatment in this sample: therapeutic diphenylcyclopropenone sensitization with weekly scalp DPC. The source material was whole blood, sampled in connection with sensitization to the hapten diphenylcyclopropenone (DPC). The receptor set was obtained from a woman aged 30 to 39 with alopecia areata. Some clones in this sample may be carry-over from other donors' samples.

This clonotype was seen only a few times. The rearrangement joins TRBV6-1 to TRBJ1-5; TRBD1 is a possible D gene (6 bases). The length of the CDR3 is 18 residues. CDR1 and CDR2 from the germline V gene are MNHNS and SASEGT. V lost 7 bases, J lost 3 bases, and 25 bases lay in between. CDR3 protein: CASIKVWIQGPSNQPQHF. CDR3 in DNA: TGTGCCAGCATAAAGGTTTGGATTCAGGGGCCCTCCAATCAGCCCCAGCATTTT.

This clonotype was detected many times. This chain connects TRBV5-4 to TRBJ2-7; 7 positions match TRBD1. The CDR3 spans 16 residues. V dropped 0 bases and J dropped 5; count of bases not matched to a gene: 11. Looked up from germline, CDR1 is SGHNT and CDR2 is YYREEE (reference sequence). CDR3 residues: CASSLAYRTGPDEQYF. CDR3 sequence (DNA): TGTGCCAGCAGCTTGGCCTACCGGACAGGCCCCGACGAGCAGTACTTC.

This clonotype was found many times. The chain carries TRBV20-1 and TRBJ1-4; 10 bases match TRBD1. Trimming took 8 bases from V and 0 from J; bases not matched to a gene: 15. This CDR3 contains 18 residues. CDR1 is DFQATT, CDR2 SNEGSKA, per germline (reference sequence). CDR3 nucleotide sequence: TGCAGTTCTGGACCCTTGGGGACAGGGGATCCAACTAATGAAAAACTGTTTTTT. It codes for CSSGPLGTGDPTNEKLFF.

This clonotype ranks as medium-sized. This chain uses TRBV27 with TRBJ2-7; D not certain. This CDR3 is built from 13 residues. Trimming removed 11 bases from V and 2 bases from J, with 16 bases in between. From germline, CDR1 is MNHEY and CDR2 SMNVEV (reference sequence). CDR3 nucleotide sequence: TGTGCCGTAGCCCACAAAGGCCCCTACGAGCAGTACTTC. Amino acids: CAVAHKGPYEQYF.

This clonotype was seen repeatedly, ten times or more. This sequence joins TRBV7-2 and TRBJ1-1, with D perhaps TRBD1 (6 bases). CDR1 is SGHTA, CDR2 FQGNSA, per germline. The CDR3 is 16 amino acids. V was shortened by 5 bases and J by 10 bases, with 26 bases between the two germline ends. The CDR3 here is CASSADLTGLGGLAFF. The DNA of the CDR3 is TGTGCCAGCAGCGCAGACCTGACGGGGTTAGGGGGATTAGCTTTCTTT.

Ten or more counts support this clonotype. The chain is built from TRBV2 and TRBJ1-5; 10 bases fit TRBD1. CDR1 and CDR2 (germline): SNHLY, FYNNEI. This CDR3 comprises 14 residues. The V gene end was trimmed by 6 bases and the J gene end by 4 bases; junction bases not matched to a gene: 3. The CDR3 DNA sequence: TGTGCCAGCAGGGTGGACAGGGGGAATCAGCCCCAGCATTTT. This translates into CASRVDRGNQPQHF.

This clonotype has at least ten counts. J is TRBJ2-7 and V is TRBV20-1; 8 nucleotides match TRBD1. The CDR3 consists of 14 residues. The junction had 4 bases not matched to a gene; V was cut back by 1 base and J by 2 bases. In germline, CDR1 is DFQATT, CDR2 SNEGSKA (reference sequence). The DNA of the CDR3 is TGCAGTGCTAGAGGTCGGGGACAGGCCTACGAGCAGTACTTC. This sequence encodes CSARGRGQAYEQYF.

There are many counts of this clonotype. J is TRBJ1-2 and V is TRBV25-1; D remains unclear. The germline gives CDR1 MGHDK, CDR2 SYGVNS. V gave up 6 bases and J gave up 0 bases, with 5 bases separating them. This CDR3 has 12 amino acids. The CDR3 region is CASRGPNYGYTF. The CDR3 DNA is TGTGCCAGCAGGGGCCCTAACTATGGCTACACCTTC.

This clonotype turned up a few times. This chain joins TRBV5-1 and TRBJ1-5; D gene unclear. The CDR3 consists of 12 residues. Deletions cut 8 bases from V and 7 bases from J, with 13 bases between. In germline, CDR1 is SGHRS, CDR2 YFSETQ. CDR3 sequence (DNA): TGCGCCAGACTTAGGCCGGGGCAGCCCCAGCATTTT. This encodes CARLRPGQPQHF.

This clonotype was counted many times. The gene calls are TRBV29-1 and TRBJ2-7, with D unresolved. The CDR3 is made up of 13 amino acids. Germline V gene sequence: CDR1 SQVTM, CDR2 ANQGSEA. The V gene lost 3 bases and the J gene lost 0 bases, with 9 bases spanning the gap. In DNA, the CDR3 is TGCAGCGTTGACTCATTGAGCTCCTACGAGCAGTACTTC. Protein sequence: CSVDSLSSYEQYF.

The sample holds many counts of this clonotype. The chain couples TRBV29-1 to TRBJ2-2; a weak D match, TRBD1 (6 bases). V dropped 6 bases and J dropped 2 bases, with 13 bases sitting between them. The germline CDR1 and CDR2 sequences are SQVTM and ANQGSEA. The CDR3 sequence is 14 residues long. The CDR3 DNA is TGCAGCGTGCAGCCGACAGGCAACACCGGGGAGCTGTTTTTT. It is translated as CSVQPTGNTGELFF.

This clonotype has ten or more counts. V and J are TRBV5-1 and TRBJ1-2; 9 bases agree with TRBD1. The CDR3 spans 18 residues. Germline trimming cut 3 bases from V and 5 bases from J; bases unmatched to any gene: 17. Per germline, CDR1 SGHRS and CDR2 YFSETQ. CDR3 loop: CASSWKRSTGGILYGYTF. CDR3 DNA: TGCGCCAGCAGCTGGAAGCGCTCGACAGGGGGAATCCTATATGGCTACACCTTC.

This clonotype was observed at least ten times. This chain uses TRBV5-1 with TRBJ2-5; TRBD1 might be the D (6 bases). Germline V gene sequence: CDR1 SGHRS, CDR2 YFSETQ. Trimming shortened V by 6 bases and J by 1 base, and 13 bases separated the two germline ends. This CDR3 spans 14 amino acids. The CDR3 here is CASNTGTSQETQYF. The CDR3 DNA reads TGCGCCAGCAACACCGGGACAAGCCAAGAGACCCAGTACTTC.

This clonotype occurred many times. This sequence joins TRBV14 and TRBJ2-3; unclear D gene. CDR3 length equals 13 residues. V lost 1 base and J 9 bases, leaving 11 bases between the germline ends. Germline values: CDR1 SGHDN, CDR2 FVKESK. CDR3 region: CASSQVYGSTQYF. CDR3 DNA: TGTGCCAGCAGCCAAGTATATGGATCCACGCAGTATTTT.

The chain carries TRBV6-6 and TRBJ1-4, with 8 bases fitting TRBD1. The CDR3 is 14 residues long. The ends lost 6 bases at V and 3 bases at J; junction bases unmatched: 3. The germline CDR1 and CDR2 sequences are MNHNY and SVGAGI (reference sequence). The CDR3 loop reads CASSDRGANEKLFF. The DNA for the CDR3 is TGTGCCAGCAGCGACAGGGGAGCTAATGAAAAACTGTTTTTT.

The chain joins TRBV21-1 to TRBJ2-3; TRBD2 reflects the table's D call only, with no check against the DNA. TRBV21-1 is a listed pseudogene. CDR3 length: 18 amino acids. CDR3 in amino acids: CASSSLLTSGGARDTQYF. The CDR3 bases are TGTGCCAGCAGCTCACTGCTGACTAGCGGGGGGGCCAGAGATACGCAGTATTTT.

This clonotype was counted at least ten times. The chain joins TRBV11-2 to TRBJ2-1; D is undetermined. The V gene lost 5 bases and the J gene lost 10 bases, with 24 bases spanning the gap. Germline CDR1 and CDR2: SGHAT and FQNNGV. There are 16 residues in the CDR3. The CDR3 DNA reads TGTGCCAGCAGCCCCCACCTAGACCTGGGGTCCCGCGAGCAGTTCTTC. This codes for CASSPHLDLGSREQFF.

This chain links TRBV4-2 with TRBJ2-1; 8 bases align to TRBD2. Trimming took 0 bases from V and 7 from J; bases not matched to a gene: 8. Germline V gene lookup returns CDR1 LGHNA and CDR2 YNFKEQ. The CDR3 spans 16 residues. The CDR3 DNA reads as TGTGCCAGCAGCCAAGATTTTACGGGGGGGAAGAATGAGCAGTTCTTC. It codes for CASSQDFTGGKNEQFF.

Many counts were recorded for this clonotype. The genes are TRBV14 and TRBJ1-2; 10 bases are a match to TRBD1. Trimming at V came to 0 bases and at J to 8 bases, leaving 6 bases not matched to a gene. Per germline, CDR1 SGHDN and CDR2 FVKESK. This CDR3 is built from 15 residues. The CDR3 DNA sequence: TGTGCCAGCAGCCAAGATATGAGGGACAGGGGAGGCTACACCTTC. Amino acids: CASSQDMRDRGGYTF.

This clonotype was recorded many times. The gene calls are TRBV5-1 and TRBJ1-1, with 10 bases aligning to TRBD1. The germline gives CDR1 SGHRS, CDR2 YFSETQ. The V and J ends lost 4 bases and 7 bases, in that order; junction bases with no gene match: 10. This CDR3 comprises 15 residues. The CDR3 region has the DNA TGCGCCAGCAGCCCGACAGGGGGCGGGGGGATTGAAGCTTTCTTT. Residues: CASSPTGGGGIEAFF.

The sample holds many counts of this clonotype. The chain recombines TRBV20-1 with TRBJ2-5, with TRBD2 matching over 10 bases. The V segment lost 2 bases and the J segment 1 base; nucleotides outside the gene matches: 7. CDR3 length: 16 amino acids. Looked up from germline, CDR1 is DFQATT and CDR2 is SNEGSKA (reference sequence). This chain's CDR3 is CSARPLLAGLQETQYF. In DNA form, the CDR3 reads TGCAGTGCTAGACCCCTACTAGCGGGGCTCCAAGAGACCCAGTACTTC.

The V call is TRBV7-6, the J call TRBJ2-3; D unclear. The CDR3 totals 15 residues. Germline V gene sequence: CDR1 SGHVS, CDR2 FNYEAQ. The V gene lost 7 bases and the J gene lost 4 bases, with 18 bases spanning the gap. The CDR3: CASTLTGSGADTQYF. The CDR3 nucleotides read TGTGCCAGCACGCTTACGGGTTCGGGCGCAGATACGCAGTATTTT.

This clonotype occurred many times. The DNA for the CDR3 is TGTGCCAGCAGTTTCAACAGGGGGCTTTCACCCCTCCACTTT. It codes for CASSFNRGLSPLHF. The chain is built from TRBV12-3 or TRBV12-4 and TRBJ1-6; 9 bases fit TRBD1. With 3 bases clipped from V and 9 bases from J, the junction kept 3 bases outside the gene matches. The CDR3 runs to 14 residues.

The chain has TRBV10-1 and TRBJ2-7, with 8 nucleotides matching TRBD1. In germline, CDR1 is WNHNN, CDR2 SYGVQD (reference sequence). The CDR3 contains 13 residues. J gave up 6 bases and V 6 bases, and 7 bases lay outside the gene matches. Here the CDR3 DNA reads TGCGCCAGCAGCGACAGGGGCACGGGCGAGCAGTACTTC. This gives the protein CASSDRGTGEQYF.

This clonotype has at least ten counts. This CDR3 is missing its conserved last phenylalanine or tryptophan, likely due to a read error. V gene TRBV20-1 combines with J gene TRBJ1-6; D unresolved. In germline, CDR1 is DFQATT, CDR2 SNEGSKA (reference sequence). V was clipped by 0 bases and J by 0 bases, with 18 bases between them. CDR3 size: 19 residues. The CDR3 loop is CSARDISGILISYNSPLHL. The CDR3 region has the DNA TGCAGTGCTAGAGATATTTCGGGGATCCTAATCTCCTATAATTCACCCCTCCACCTT.

This clonotype was counted many times. The chain links TRBV7-9 to TRBJ2-7; the D gene could be TRBD1 or TRBD2 (6 bases each). Per germline, CDR1 SEHNR and CDR2 FQNEAQ (reference sequence). Trimming removed 3 bases from V and 5 bases from J, with 14 bases in between. This CDR3 region has 14 residues. The DNA of the CDR3 is TGTGCCAGCAGCTTGGCTGGGGGGCGGAACGAGCAGTACTTC. It codes for CASSLAGGRNEQYF. Variable domain in full (rest from reference TRBV7-9 and TRBJ2-7): DTGVSQNPRHKITKRGQNVTFRCDPISEHNRLYWYRQTLGQGPEFLTYFQNEAQLEKSRLLSDRFSAERPKGSFSTLEIQRTEQGDSAMYLCASSLAGGRNEQYFGPGTRLTVT.

This clonotype appeared many times. This chain uses TRBV12-3 or TRBV12-4 with TRBJ2-6; no clear D. V gave up 4 bases and J gave up 1 base, with 5 bases separating them. This CDR3 spans 14 amino acids. The CDR3: CASSSLSGANVLTF. The CDR3 DNA sequence: TGTGCCAGCAGTTCCCTTTCTGGGGCCAACGTCCTGACTTTC.

At least ten counts were recorded for this clonotype. CDR3 sequence reads: CASSSTVLNEQFF. The DNA for the CDR3 is TGTGCCAGCAGTAGTACAGTACTCAATGAGCAGTTCTTC. V is TRBV7-2 and J is TRBJ2-1; D unclear. Germline V gene lookup returns CDR1 SGHTA and CDR2 FQGNSA. Trimming pared 6 bases from V and 6 bases from J, leaving 12 bases between. CDR3 length equals 13 residues.